Presented here are 17 T cell receptor beta chains from one specimen sequenced in a study of CD8+ T cells in alopecia areata. Sequencing relied on a cDNA template that was reverse transcribed from extracted RNA. The repertoire was sequenced with immunoSEQ multiplex PCR; TCRdb's copy has only in-frame clones and lacks some. The sample carries tens of thousands of clones, 65% recorded once. As to treatment: oral pan-JAK inhibitor, 5-10 mg twice daily. Sequenced here: CD8+ T cells sorted from blood, sampled at week 4, from a patient treated with tofacitinib. These receptors were collected from a human donor with alopecia areata.

This clone was counted between two and nine times. The CDR3 spells CSVPGTASYEQYF. CDR3 sequence (DNA): TGCAGCGTCCCCGGGACAGCGTCCTACGAGCAGTACTTC. J is TRBJ2-7 and V is TRBV29-1, with TRBD1 matching 7 bases. Looked up from germline, CDR1 is SQVTM and CDR2 is ANQGSEA. The ends lost 6 bases at V and 1 base at J; junction bases unmatched: 6. The CDR3 is 13 residues long.

V and J are TRBV4-3 and TRBJ1-6; TRBD1 agrees at 7 bases. Germline V gene data show CDR1 as LGHNA and CDR2 as YSLEER. J was trimmed by 7 bases and V by 4 bases; bases with no gene match: 7. This CDR3 has 15 residues. DNA for the CDR3: TGCGCCAGCAGCCCCGACAGGGTCTCCAATTCACCCCTCCACTTT. Translated: CASSPDRVSNSPLHF.

This chain connects TRBV29-1 to TRBJ1-1, with a tentative D call TRBD1 (5 bases). Germline assignment: CDR1 SQVTM and CDR2 ANQGSEA. The ends were cut back, 3 bases at V and 3 bases at J, with 11 bases in the middle. The CDR3 is 13 residues long. CDR3 DNA sequence: TGCAGCGTTGAGGGGGGTAGTCACACTGAAGCTTTCTTT. Translating it yields CSVEGGSHTEAFF.

This clone has a handful of counts. This CDR3 is CASSPSGGGYGYTF. CDR3 nucleotide sequence: TGTGCCAGCAGCCCGTCTGGGGGGGGATATGGCTACACCTTC. V is TRBV27 and J is TRBJ1-2, with a tentative D call TRBD1 (5 bases). V lost 6 bases and J lost 5, with 16 bases in between. Germline V CDR1 and CDR2: MNHEY, SMNVEV (reference sequence). The CDR3 is 14 amino acids.

The V gene is TRBV4-3, the J gene TRBJ2-7; TRBD1 agrees at 7 bases. The V and J ends lost 1 base and 2 bases, in that order; junction bases with no gene match: 8. The germline V gene encodes CDR1 LGHNA and CDR2 YSLEER. CDR3 size: 16 residues. CDR3 sequence: CASSQASSGGTYEQYF. For the CDR3, the DNA is TGCGCCAGCAGCCAAGCTAGCTCAGGGGGAACCTACGAGCAGTACTTC.

V usage is TRBV30 and J usage is TRBJ2-3; a possible D gene is TRBD2 (5 bases). CDR1 and CDR2 from the germline V gene are GTSNPN and SVGIG (reference sequence). This CDR3 is built from 13 residues. V lost 8 bases and J lost 0, with 12 bases in between. The CDR3 bases are TGTGCCCACAGCGGTGGCAGCACAGATACGCAGTATTTT. This encodes CAHSGGSTDTQYF.

The gene calls are TRBV30 and TRBJ1-2; 7 nucleotides align to TRBD1. The ends lost 8 bases at V and 3 bases at J; junction bases unmatched: 9. The CDR3 spans 13 residues. Germline-derived CDR1 and CDR2 are GTSNPN and SVGIG (reference sequence). The CDR3 here is CASDRVEDYGYTF. The DNA of the CDR3 is TGTGCCAGCGACAGGGTAGAGGACTATGGCTACACCTTC.

V is TRBV30 and J is TRBJ2-1; 9 positions match TRBD1. Germline V gene data show CDR1 as GTSNPN and CDR2 as SVGIG (reference sequence). This CDR3 has 13 amino acids. V was clipped by 2 bases and J by 10 bases; unmatched bases: 6. CDR3: CAWSRGTGIEQFF. CDR3 bases: TGTGCCTGGAGTCGCGGGACAGGGATCGAGCAGTTCTTC.

This clone was seen only a few times. The chain couples TRBV29-1 to TRBJ2-7; D gene ambiguous. Trimming removed 3 bases at V and 2 bases at J, with 8 bases between. Germline V gene sequence: CDR1 SQVTM, CDR2 ANQGSEA. This CDR3 has 12 amino acids. The CDR3: CSVDFGTYEQYF. For the CDR3, the DNA is TGCAGCGTTGATTTCGGTACCTACGAGCAGTACTTC.

The V and J genes are TRBV25-1 and TRBJ2-5; 7 positions agree with TRBD1. The V segment lost 2 bases and the J segment 1 base; nucleotides outside the gene matches: 7. Germline lookup yields CDR1 MGHDK and CDR2 SYGVNS. The CDR3 is 16 amino acids. CDR3 nucleotides: TGTGCCAGCAGTGAACCGCAGGGACAGTTCCAAGAGACCCAGTACTTC. As protein: CASSEPQGQFQETQYF. Filled out from reference TRBV25-1 and TRBJ2-5, the complete variable domain reads EADIYQTPRYLVIGTGKKITLECSQTMGHDKMYWYQQDPGMELHLIHYSYGVNSTEKGDLSSESTVSRIRTEHFPLTLESARPSHTSQYLCASSEPQGQFQETQYFGPGTRLLVL.

This clone was seen a few times. The V and J genes are TRBV7-9 and TRBJ1-4; 8 positions match TRBD1. The germline CDR1 and CDR2 sequences are SEHNR and FQNEAQ (reference sequence). The trim removed 5 bases at V and 5 bases at J, leaving 10 bases unmatched. The CDR3 has 16 amino acids. The CDR3 coding sequence is TGTGCCAGCAGCCCCCCGACAGGGGATATCAATGAAAAACTGTTTTTT. Protein product: CASSPPTGDINEKLFF. The whole variable domain, filled in from reference TRBV7-9 and TRBJ1-4, reads DTGVSQNPRHKITKRGQNVTFRCDPISEHNRLYWYRQTLGQGPEFLTYFQNEAQLEKSRLLSDRFSAERPKGSFSTLEIQRTEQGDSAMYLCASSPPTGDINEKLFFGSGTQLSVL.

The V gene is TRBV9, the J gene TRBJ2-7; D perhaps matches TRBD2 (6 bases). Deletions cut 4 bases from V and 3 bases from J, with 14 bases between. Germline-derived CDR1 and CDR2 are SGDLS and YYNGEE. The CDR3 covers 14 residues. In nucleotides, the CDR3 is TGTGCCAGCAGCCCCGGAGGGATCCTCTACGAGCAGTACTTC. Translation: CASSPGGILYEQYF.

The chain recombines TRBV29-1 with TRBJ2-2; D is perhaps TRBD2 (6 bases). The germline gives CDR1 SQVTM, CDR2 ANQGSEA. V was pared by 6 bases and J by 4 bases, with 15 bases between. This CDR3 is 14 amino acids long. CDR3 loop: CSVAGQRATGELFF. The CDR3 DNA follows: TGCAGCGTCGCTGGGCAGCGGGCCACCGGGGAGCTGTTTTTT.

This chain joins TRBV29-1 and TRBJ2-7, with D unresolved. The CDR3 has 14 amino acids. V lost 1 base to trimming and J lost 0 bases, with 10 bases between them. CDR1 is SQVTM, CDR2 ANQGSEA, per germline. CDR3 sequence reads: CSVEGGQSSYEQYF. DNA for the CDR3: TGCAGCGTTGAAGGTGGTCAGAGCTCCTACGAGCAGTACTTC.

The chain joins TRBV13 to TRBJ1-1; D perhaps matches TRBD1 (5 bases). The CDR3 has 14 amino acids. CDR1 is PRHDT and CDR2 is FYEKMQ in the germline V gene (reference sequence). The V gene lost 6 bases and the J gene lost 1 base, with 12 bases spanning the gap. The CDR3 DNA follows: TGTGCCAGCAGACCGCCCGGGGGGAACACTGAAGCTTTCTTT. Amino acid sequence: CASRPPGGNTEAFF.

This chain joins TRBV4-3 and TRBJ2-1; D gene ambiguous. The V end was cut by 0 bases, the J end by 10 bases, with 10 bases between. The CDR3 is made up of 13 amino acids. Germline CDR1 is LGHNA and CDR2 is YSLEER. CDR3 coding DNA: TGCGCCAGCAGCCAAGATCTAGGCAGCGAGCAGTTCTTC. Its translation is CASSQDLGSEQFF.

The J gene is TRBJ1-1, the V gene TRBV19; a possible D gene is TRBD1 (6 bases). The length of the CDR3 is 18 residues. Trimming took off 0 bases at V and 1 base at J, with 18 bases between the two ends. CDR1 is LNHDA, CDR2 SQIVND, per germline (reference sequence). The CDR3 nucleotides read TGTGCCAGTAGTATAGATCCCAGCAGGGGCGGCCGGAACACTGAAGCTTTCTTT. Protein: CASSIDPSRGGRNTEAFF.